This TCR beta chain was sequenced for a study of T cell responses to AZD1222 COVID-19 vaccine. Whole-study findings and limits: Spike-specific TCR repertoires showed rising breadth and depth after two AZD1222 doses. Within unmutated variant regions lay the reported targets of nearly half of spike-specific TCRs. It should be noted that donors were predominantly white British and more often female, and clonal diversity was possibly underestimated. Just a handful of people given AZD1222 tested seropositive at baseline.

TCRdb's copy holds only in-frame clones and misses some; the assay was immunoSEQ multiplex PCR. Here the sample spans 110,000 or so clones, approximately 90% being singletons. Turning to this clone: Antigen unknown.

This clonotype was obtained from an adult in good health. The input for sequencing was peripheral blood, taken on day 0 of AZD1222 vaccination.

The CDR3 sequence: CASSSHPGSSYNSPLHF. The CDR3 coding sequence is TGTGCCAGCAGCTCCCACCCGGGGAGCTCCTATAATTCACCCCTCCACTTT. The V and J genes are TRBV5-6 and TRBJ1-6, with unresolved D. This CDR3 spans 17 amino acids. V shed 3 bases and J shed 0 bases, with 13 bases lying between them. Germline CDR1 reads SGHDT; CDR2 reads YYEEEE. The whole variable domain, filled in from reference TRBV5-6 and TRBJ1-6, reads DAGVTQSPTHLIKTRGQQVTLRCSPKSGHDTVSWYQQALGQGPQFIFQYYEEEERQRGNFPDRFSGHQFPNYSSELNVNALLLGDSALYLCASSSHPGSSYNSPLHFGNGTRLTVT.